Sequencing of this TCR beta chain was carried out in a study of cytomegalovirus exposure and HLA in healthy donors. Donors were ostensibly healthy at sampling, although undocumented immune exposures were probable. The CDR3 totals 15 residues. Trimming stripped 4 bases from V and 5 bases from J, with 19 bases between. The germline gives CDR1 SGHRS, CDR2 YFSETQ. This PCR relied on a set of 60 Vbeta primers and 13 Jbeta primers. TCRdb's table, derived via immunoSEQ multiplex PCR, lists solely in-frame clones and lacks some. The data contain 150,000 to 170,000 clones, around three quarters of them seen just once; the ten biggest clones take up 4% to 4.5%. Study conclusions and caveats: Being indistinguishable, some V segments were excluded, TRBV6-2 and TRBV6-3 among them. In a later analysis, across HLA loci, associated TCR counts were highest for DRB1, lowest for HLA-C. The study labeled under 200 TCR beta chains cytomegalovirus-associated.

As regards this clone: Antigen specificity is unknown.

This rearrangement joins TRBV5-1 to TRBJ2-7; weak D call: TRBD2 (6 bases). The sequencing input was PBMCs. This TCR came from a middle-aged woman in good health and CMV-seronegative. CDR3 sequence reads: CASSLYVGGSNEQYF. DNA for the CDR3: TGCGCCAGCAGCCTATACGTTGGGGGGAGTAACGAGCAGTACTTC.